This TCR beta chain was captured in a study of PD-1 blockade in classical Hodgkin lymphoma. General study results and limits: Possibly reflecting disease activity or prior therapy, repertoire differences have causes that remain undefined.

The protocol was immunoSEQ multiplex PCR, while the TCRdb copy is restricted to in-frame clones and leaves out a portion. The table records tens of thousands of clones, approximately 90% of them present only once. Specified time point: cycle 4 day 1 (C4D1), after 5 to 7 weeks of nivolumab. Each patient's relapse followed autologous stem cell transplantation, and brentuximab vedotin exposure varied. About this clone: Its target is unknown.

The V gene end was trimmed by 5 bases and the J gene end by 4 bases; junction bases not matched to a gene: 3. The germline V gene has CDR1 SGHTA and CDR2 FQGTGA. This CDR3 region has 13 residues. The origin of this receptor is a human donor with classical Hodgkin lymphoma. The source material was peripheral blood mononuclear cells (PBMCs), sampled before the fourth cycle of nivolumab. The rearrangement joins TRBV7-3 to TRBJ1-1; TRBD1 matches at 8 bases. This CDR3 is CASSQDRGTEAFF. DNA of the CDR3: TGTGCCAGCAGCCAAGACAGGGGCACTGAAGCTTTCTTT.